The rows below give T cell receptor beta chains drawn from one sample of a study of response to subunit inactivated influenza vaccine. TCRdb called the RT-PCR reads again in MiXCR, with one record for every CDR3 protein. The table records roughly 620,000 distinct CDR3 sequences, 11% of them present only once. The data were also submitted as part of a second study, on T cells expressing NK-cell markers.

The sequenced sample was PBMCs from blood, obtained on the day of vaccination. These receptors were taken from a man aged 50-60 years who received an inactivated influenza vaccine. CDR3s include the opening cysteine and the closing phenylalanine or tryptophan. D genes are given only for firm matches. Expanded clones are given a class, and other clones once, few, many or no size at all.

D gene | J gene | clone size | V gene | CDR3 protein | CDR3 DNA
NA | TRBJ1-5 | many | TRBV12-3/TRBV12-4 | CASSLGGVNQPQHF | TGTGCCAGCAGTTTAGGGGGGGTCAATCAGCCCCAGCATTTT
NA | TRBJ2-1 | NA | TRBV15 | CATSREGLLDSYNEQFF | TGTGCCACCAGCAGAGAAGGACTTCTAGACTCCTACAATGAGCAGTTCTTC
NA | TRBJ2-5 | NA | TRBV27 | CASSTTYRVGETQYF | TGTGCCAGCAGTACAACTTACAGGGTGGGTGAGACCCAGTACTTC
TRBD1 | TRBJ2-5 | few | TRBV12-5 | CASGLGQGQETQYF | TGTGCTAGTGGCCTCGGACAGGGCCAAGAGACCCAGTACTTC
NA | TRBJ2-5 | NA | TRBV12-3/TRBV12-4 | CASSLTLTGAGSQETQYF | TGTGCCAGCAGTTTAACGTTAACAGGGGCGGGGTCCCAAGAGACCCAGTACTTC
NA | TRBJ2-2 | many | TRBV4-1 | CASSQKENTGELFF | TGCGCCAGCAGCCAAAAAGAAAACACCGGGGAGCTGTTTTTT
TRBD2 | TRBJ2-1 | many | TRBV7-3 | CASSLTGLAGPPYNEQFF | TGTGCCAGCAGCTTAACGGGACTAGCGGGACCCCCTTACAATGAGCAGTTCTTC
TRBD2 | TRBJ2-1 | NA | TRBV30 | CAWSGGSGGAAYNEQFF | TGTGCCTGGAGTGGTGGTAGCGGGGGGGCGGCCTACAATGAGCAGTTCTTC
NA | TRBJ2-7 | few | TRBV6-5 | CASSYSLGSSAYEQYF | TGTGCCAGCAGTTACTCCTTGGGGTCTTCTGCGTACGAGCAGTACTTC
NA | TRBJ2-4 | NA | TRBV30 | CAWKERVHKNIQYF | TGTGCCTGGAAAGAGCGGGTGCACAAAAACATTCAGTACTTC
TRBD2 | TRBJ2-7 | few | TRBV19 | CASSISASGSYEQYF | TGTGCCAGTAGTATATCGGCTAGCGGGAGTTACGAGCAGTACTTC
TRBD1 | TRBJ2-3 | NA | TRBV11-1 | CASSSGQGAGAGTDTQYF | TGTGCCAGCAGCTCCGGACAGGGGGCTGGGGCGGGCACAGATACGCAGTATTTT
NA | TRBJ1-2 | few | TRBV5-1 | CASSLVGSNYGYTF | TGCGCCAGCAGCTTGGTGGGCAGTAACTATGGCTACACCTTC
TRBD2 | TRBJ2-3 | few | TRBV20-1 | CSAQQAGSTDTQYF | TGCAGTGCTCAACAAGCGGGATCGACAGATACGCAGTATTTT
TRBD2 | TRBJ2-1 | NA | TRBV12-3/TRBV12-4 | CASSQLPGLADLSSYNEQFF | TGTGCCAGCAGCCAGTTACCGGGACTAGCGGACCTGAGCTCCTACAATGAGCAGTTCTTC
NA | TRBJ2-1 | NA | TRBV6-5 | CATEGGPYEQFF | TGTGCCACCGAAGGAGGGCCCTACGAGCAGTTCTTC
NA | TRBJ1-2 | NA | TRBV28 | CASSLVPGAGGYTF | TGTGCCAGCAGTTTGGTTCCGGGGGCGGGGGGCTACACCTTC
NA | TRBJ2-1 | NA | TRBV5-1 | CASSNPWNTPYNEQFF | TGCGCCAGCAGCAACCCCTGGAATACTCCATACAATGAGCAGTTCTTC
TRBD1 | TRBJ1-1 | many | TRBV5-1 | CASSLTGGYTEAFF | TGCGCCAGCAGCTTGACAGGGGGCTATACTGAAGCTTTCTTT
NA | TRBJ2-7 | few | TRBV15 | CATSRAIVGSSYEQYF | TGTGCCACCAGCAGAGCCATAGTGGGGAGCTCCTACGAGCAGTACTTC
TRBD1 | TRBJ1-2 | NA | TRBV14 | CASSQVGNRGLPYGYTF | TGTGCCAGCAGCCAAGTGGGAAACAGGGGACTTCCCTATGGCTACACCTTC
NA | TRBJ2-7 | NA | TRBV4-1 | CASSQEYPSYEQYF | TGCGCCAGCAGCCAAGAGTACCCTTCCTACGAGCAGTACTTC
NA | TRBJ2-1 | NA | TRBV5-1 | CASSPRASDNEQFF | TGCGCCAGCAGCCCACGAGCTAGCGATAATGAGCAGTTCTTC
NA | TRBJ2-5 | NA | TRBV20-1 | CSASGSHTQTHYF | TGCAGTGCTAGCGGGAGCCACACGCAGACCCATTACTTC
TRBD2 | TRBJ2-3 | NA | TRBV7-6 | CASSLAVTSERTDTQYF | TGTGCCAGCAGCTTAGCGGTGACTAGCGAACGCACAGATACGCAGTATTTT
NA | TRBJ2-5 | NA | TRBV6-2/TRBV6-3 | CASSYSSPVLWETQYF | TGTGCCAGCAGTTACTCGAGTCCAGTTTTGTGGGAGACCCAGTACTTC
TRBD1 | TRBJ1-2 | few | TRBV6-2/TRBV6-3 | CASKPRDSLNYGYTF | TGTGCCAGCAAACCCCGGGACAGCCTTAACTATGGCTACACCTTC
NA | TRBJ1-1 | many | TRBV20-1 | CSASLDQTMNTEAFF | TGCAGTGCTAGCCTAGATCAGACTATGAACACTGAAGCTTTCTTT
TRBD2 | TRBJ2-1 | NA | TRBV27 | CASKEYSGGANEQFF | TGTGCCAGCAAGGAATATAGCGGGGGGGCAAATGAGCAGTTCTTC
NA | TRBJ1-5 | few | TRBV12-3/TRBV12-4 | CASGDNQPQHF | TGTGCGTCTGGGGACAATCAGCCCCAGCATTTT
NA | TRBJ1-1 | NA | TRBV11-3 | CASSPGGSMNTEAFF | TGTGCCAGCAGCCCCGGAGGTAGTATGAACACTGAAGCTTTCTTT